The 11 T cell receptor beta chains below all came from one sample that was sequenced in a study of CD4 T cells in relation to SARS-CoV-2 and coronaviruses. Which antigens these TCRs recognize remains unknown. Before the COVID-19 pandemic, during about 2010-2019, CD4+ T cells were taken from unexposed donors. CD4+ T cells were isolated from the cells after around eleven days of culture. Libraries were prepared by immunoSEQ multiplex PCR; TCRdb keeps only in-frame clonotypes and omits some of them. The sample lists tens of thousands of clones, 76% occurring once. Sequenced input: CD4+ T cells from PBMCs, cultured in vitro. These receptors all stem from a human donor in good health.

The CDR3 protein is CASSQGRTTEAFF. The CDR3 DNA sequence: TGTGCCAGCAGCCAAGGTAGGACCACTGAAGCTTTCTTT. The chain couples TRBV3-1 (or the pseudogene TRBV3-2) to TRBJ1-1; D gene uncertain. V gave up 1 base and J gave up 4 bases, with 7 bases separating them. CDR1 and CDR2 (germline): LGHDT, YNNKEL (reference sequence). The length of the CDR3 is 13 residues.

V is TRBV9 and J is TRBJ2-2; D possibly corresponds to TRBD2 (6 bases). Trimming cost V 3 bases and J 2 bases, with 14 bases left between them. Germline values: CDR1 SGDLS, CDR2 YYNGEE. This CDR3 spans 16 amino acids. CDR3 amino acids: CASSAQLSGNTGELFF. Here the CDR3 DNA reads TGTGCCAGCAGCGCCCAACTTAGCGGAAACACCGGGGAGCTGTTTTTT.

CDR3 sequence reads: CASSDRENTEAFF. The CDR3 nucleotides are TGTGCCAGCAGTGACAGGGAGAACACTGAAGCTTTCTTT. This chain connects TRBV6-1 to TRBJ1-1, with a possible D match to TRBD1 (5 bases). The CDR3 runs 13 residues. With 3 bases removed from V and 1 base from J, the gap between germline ends came to 6 bases. Germline V gene sequence: CDR1 MNHNS, CDR2 SASEGT.

This clone appeared a single time. The rearrangement joins TRBV24-1 to TRBJ2-1; D unclear. Per the germline V gene, CDR1 is KGHDR and CDR2 is SFDVKD. Trimming stripped 5 bases from V and 6 bases from J, with 10 bases between. This CDR3 is built from 13 residues. CDR3 nucleotide sequence: TGTGCCACCAGTGGCATGCAAAGCAATGAGCAGTTCTTC. Translation: CATSGMQSNEQFF.

This chain joins TRBV5-1 and TRBJ2-5; D gene unclear. Germline CDR1 and CDR2: SGHRS and YFSETQ. Trimming left V 0 bases short and J 0 bases short, with 15 bases between. The CDR3 extends over 17 amino acids. The CDR3 loop is CASSLAPGSPNQETQYF. In DNA form, the CDR3 reads TGCGCCAGCAGCTTGGCCCCCGGATCGCCGAACCAAGAGACCCAGTACTTC.

In its sample, this clone was seen once. V and J are TRBV2 and TRBJ1-1; D remains unclear. Germline-derived CDR1 and CDR2 are SNHLY and FYNNEI. Trimming removed 6 bases at V and 1 base at J, with 12 bases between. This CDR3 contains 14 residues. The DNA of the CDR3 is TGTGCCAGCAGATACCGTCAGGCGAACACTGAAGCTTTCTTT. Its translation: CASRYRQANTEAFF.

The CDR3 here is CASSKAPTEAFF. The CDR3, as DNA: TGTGCCAGCAGTAAGGCCCCCACTGAAGCTTTCTTT. This chain uses TRBV2 with TRBJ1-1; unclear D gene. CDR3 length equals 12 residues. In germline, CDR1 is SNHLY, CDR2 FYNNEI. The germline V and J ends were trimmed by 5 bases and 4 bases, with 8 bases remaining between them.

The rearrangement joins TRBV18 to TRBJ2-3, with 8 nucleotides matching TRBD2. The ends lost 3 bases at V and 4 bases at J; junction bases unmatched: 6. Looked up from germline, CDR1 is KGHSH and CDR2 is LQKENI. This CDR3 is built from 15 residues. The CDR3 coding sequence is TGTGCCAGCTCACCCGCTGGACTAGCAGCAGATACGCAGTATTTT. Translation gives CASSPAGLAADTQYF. Variable domain in full (rest from reference TRBV18 and TRBJ2-3): NAGVMQNPRHLVRRRGQEARLRCSPMKGHSHVYWYRQLPEEGLKFMVYLQKENIIDESGMPKERFSAEFPKEGPSILRIQQVVRGDSAAYFCASSPAGLAADTQYFGPGTRLTVL.

CDR3 in DNA: TGTGCCAGCAGTTACTCTGAGCGGGACTTCTCAGATACGCAGTATTTT. Amino acid sequence: CASSYSERDFSDTQYF. This rearrangement joins TRBV6-2 or TRBV6-3 to TRBJ2-3; 7 bases line up with TRBD2. This CDR3 has 16 residues. V gave up 0 bases and J gave up 4 bases; unmatched junction bases: 7. CDR1 and CDR2 from the germline V gene are MNHEY and SVGEGT.

This rearrangement joins TRBV5-6 to TRBJ2-7; perhaps TRBD1 as D (6 bases). The germline gives CDR1 SGHDT, CDR2 YYEEEE. This CDR3 contains 14 residues. V was cut by 4 bases and J by 3 bases, with 14 bases left in between. The CDR3 sequence: CASSATGSVYEQYF. For the CDR3, the DNA is TGTGCCAGCAGCGCAACAGGGTCCGTCTACGAGCAGTACTTC.

The J gene is TRBJ1-2, the V gene TRBV7-3; 9 bases fit TRBD1. CDR1 SGHTA and CDR2 FQGTGA come from the germline V gene. J lost 4 bases, V lost 5 bases, and 5 bases had no gene match. The CDR3 runs to 14 residues. CDR3 DNA sequence: TGTGCCAGCAGCCCGGGACAGGGAACCTATGGCTACACCTTC. The encoded protein is CASSPGQGTYGYTF.